This T cell receptor (beta chain) was obtained from a study of T cell repertoires in cytomegalovirus infection. Study summary: Epitope selection comprised recently identified HLA-C-restricted CMV epitopes and well-studied HLA-B-restricted CMV epitopes. Matching HLA type and CMV infection were both indicated by public TCR beta signatures. Overall study findings and caveats: The ex vivo response was dominated by HLA-C-restricted CMV-specific TCR beta clonotypes. The cumulative frequency of public TCR beta families identified carriers of CMV plus the relevant HLA.

This CDR3 contains 14 residues. Germline CDR1 is DFQATT and CDR2 is SNEGSKA (reference sequence). V was clipped by 0 bases and J by 2 bases, with 7 bases between them. TCRdb re-analysed the reads in MiXCR, keeping a single row per CDR3 protein. The table lists about 920,000 distinct CDR3 sequences, approximately 31% of them singletons, with over 10% in the top ten. In its sample, this clonotype was seen a few times. The antigen remains unidentified. This TCR was sampled from a human donor in good health (CMV status not recorded). Some clones in this sample may be carry-over from other donors' samples. The material was cultured CD8+ T cells from PBMCs, obtained from culture after CMV antigen stimulation. The V gene is TRBV20-1, the J gene TRBJ1-4, with D maybe TRBD1 (6 bases). CDR3 residues: CSAREGGTNEKLFF. The CDR3 DNA reads TGCAGTGCTAGAGAAGGGGGTACTAATGAAAAACTGTTTTTT.